These T cell receptor beta chains were read from a single sample in a study of Ad26.COV2.S vaccination and SARS-CoV-2 variants. Assay: immunoSEQ multiplex PCR; the TCRdb copy retains only in-frame clones and omits some. This repertoire shows around 450,000 clones, 80% to 90% found once; its top ten account for under 2%. Sample: peripheral blood, taken in a trial of Ad26.COV2.S vaccine versus placebo. The receptors here all came from a person between 18 and 65 years old who received the Ad26.COV2.S COVID-19 vaccine or a placebo. The CDR3 runs from the conserved cysteine through the conserved F or W. The D gene is left open where the match is weak. Clone size is given for some rows only: seen once, a few or many times, or a class if the clone is expanded.

cdr3_nt: TGTGCCAGCACCGTATCACTAGCGGACCCAAGGAATGAGCAGTTCTTC; cdr3_aa: CASTVSLADPRNEQFF; v_call: TRBV28; d_call: TRBD2; j_call: TRBJ2-1; clone_size: .
cdr3_nt: TGCGCCAGCAGCTTGATTTCGGGGGGTGCCCTACTGGGCGAGCAGTACTTC; cdr3_aa: CASSLISGGALLGEQYF; v_call: TRBV5-1; d_call: TRBD2; j_call: TRBJ2-7; clone_size: .
cdr3_nt: TGCGCCAGCAGCTTGACCGAAGCCGGGACAGGGGGCTCACAGTACTTC; cdr3_aa: CASSLTEAGTGGSQYF; v_call: TRBV5-1; d_call: TRBD1; j_call: TRBJ2-7; clone_size: .
cdr3_nt: TGTGCCAGCAGCTTGGAGGTCGGGACGCCCCAAGAGACCCAGTACTTC; cdr3_aa: CASSLEVGTPQETQYF; v_call: TRBV5-4; d_call: .; j_call: TRBJ2-5; clone_size: once
cdr3_nt: TGTGCCAGCAGTAGGGGTTTCGGATCCTACGAGCAGTACTTC; cdr3_aa: CASSRGFGSYEQYF; v_call: TRBV2; d_call: .; j_call: TRBJ2-7; clone_size: .
cdr3_nt: TGTGCCAGCAGTGGCAAAGGGGTAGGCTACGAGCAGTACTTC; cdr3_aa: CASSGKGVGYEQYF; v_call: TRBV25-1; d_call: .; j_call: TRBJ2-7; clone_size: .
cdr3_nt: TGTGCCAGCAGCCTACTAGCGGGGCCGGAGACCCAGTACTTC; cdr3_aa: CASSLLAGPETQYF; v_call: TRBV5-6; d_call: TRBD2; j_call: TRBJ2-5; clone_size: .
cdr3_nt: TGTGCCAGCAGCGAATACCGGGACCCCTCTGCCGAGCAGTACTTC; cdr3_aa: CASSEYRDPSAEQYF; v_call: TRBV9; d_call: .; j_call: TRBJ2-7; clone_size: .
cdr3_nt: TGTGCCAGCAGCCCCGTTAGAGCTGGCGAGACCCAGTACTTC; cdr3_aa: CASSPVRAGETQYF; v_call: TRBV2; d_call: .; j_call: TRBJ2-5; clone_size: .
cdr3_nt: TGTGCCAGCAGCTTAGAAGCAGGGAGGCCCGGGATGGAGCCCCAGCATTTT; cdr3_aa: CASSLEAGRPGMEPQHF; v_call: TRBV7-8; d_call: .; j_call: TRBJ1-5; clone_size: .
cdr3_nt: TGTGCCAGCAGTGAACGCATTTTCACTGAAGCTTTCTTT; cdr3_aa: CASSERIFTEAFF; v_call: TRBV6-1; d_call: .; j_call: TRBJ1-1; clone_size: .
cdr3_nt: TGTGCCATCAGTGAGTCGGGGGAGCGGGTAGATACGCAGTATTTT; cdr3_aa: CAISESGERVDTQYF; v_call: TRBV10-3; d_call: .; j_call: TRBJ2-3; clone_size: once
cdr3_nt: TGTGCCAGCAGATCCGGGACAGGGATCGAATACTATGGCTACACCTTC; cdr3_aa: CASRSGTGIEYYGYTF; v_call: TRBV6-6; d_call: TRBD1; j_call: TRBJ1-2; clone_size: .
cdr3_nt: TGTGCCAGCAGCCAAGTGGCTAGTTCCCTTAGTGAGCAGTTCTTC; cdr3_aa: CASSQVASSLSEQFF; v_call: TRBV3-1/TRBV3-2; d_call: .; j_call: TRBJ2-1; clone_size: .
cdr3_nt: TGTGCCAGCAGCCAAGCCGCGGGGGCCGGTCAGCCCCAGCATTTT; cdr3_aa: CASSQAAGAGQPQHF; v_call: TRBV7-6; d_call: .; j_call: TRBJ1-5; clone_size: few
cdr3_nt: TGTGCCAGCAGCCAGAAACTGGGGTTTTCTGGTGAGCAGTACTTC; cdr3_aa: CASSQKLGFSGEQYF; v_call: TRBV3-1/TRBV3-2; d_call: .; j_call: TRBJ2-7; clone_size: .
cdr3_nt: TGTGCCAGCAGCTACACTACCAGGAGCTCCTACAATGAGCAGTTCTTC; cdr3_aa: CASSYTTRSSYNEQFF; v_call: TRBV9; d_call: .; j_call: TRBJ2-1; clone_size: .
cdr3_nt: TGCAGCGTTGAACCCGCTAGCGGGAGCTTAGATACGCAGTATTTT; cdr3_aa: CSVEPASGSLDTQYF; v_call: TRBV29-1; d_call: TRBD2; j_call: TRBJ2-3; clone_size: once
cdr3_nt: TGTGCCAGCACCGCAGGGGTAAATTCACCCCTCCACTTT; cdr3_aa: CASTAGVNSPLHF; v_call: TRBV28; d_call: .; j_call: TRBJ1-6; clone_size: .
cdr3_nt: TGTGCCAGCAACCAAGGAATTCCGACTGGGGCCAACGTCCTGACTTTC; cdr3_aa: CASNQGIPTGANVLTF; v_call: TRBV14; d_call: .; j_call: TRBJ2-6; clone_size: .
cdr3_nt: TGCGCCAGCAGCACAGCCGGGACAGGGAATTCAGATACGCAGTATTTT; cdr3_aa: CASSTAGTGNSDTQYF; v_call: TRBV5-1; d_call: TRBD1; j_call: TRBJ2-3; clone_size: .
cdr3_nt: TGTGCCAGCAGTACCATAGACAGGGAGGGCTATGGCTACACCTTC; cdr3_aa: CASSTIDREGYGYTF; v_call: TRBV21-1; d_call: .; j_call: TRBJ1-2; clone_size: .
cdr3_nt: TGTGCCAGCAGCCCGGGGACTAGCGGGAGCAATGAGCAGTTCTTC; cdr3_aa: CASSPGTSGSNEQFF; v_call: TRBV6-2/TRBV6-3; d_call: TRBD2; j_call: TRBJ2-1; clone_size: .
cdr3_nt: TGTGCCAGCAGCCAAGTGGGCGAGGGGATAGAGGAAGAGACCCAGTACTTC; cdr3_aa: CASSQVGEGIEEETQYF; v_call: TRBV4-2; d_call: .; j_call: TRBJ2-5; clone_size: .
cdr3_nt: TGTGCCAGCAGTTATGACAGCATTCAGTACTTC; cdr3_aa: CASSYDSIQYF; v_call: TRBV6-6; d_call: .; j_call: TRBJ2-4; clone_size: .
cdr3_nt: TGTGCCAGCACCTTGACTAGCCCCTACAATGAGCAGTTCTTC; cdr3_aa: CASTLTSPYNEQFF; v_call: TRBV28; d_call: TRBD2; j_call: TRBJ2-1; clone_size: .
cdr3_nt: TGCGCCAGCAGCCAAGCAGGGGTCCCTGGAAACACCATATATTTT; cdr3_aa: CASSQAGVPGNTIYF; v_call: TRBV4-3; d_call: .; j_call: TRBJ1-3; clone_size: .
cdr3_nt: TGTGCCAGTAGTATAGACTGGACGGACACTGAAGCTTTCTTT; cdr3_aa: CASSIDWTDTEAFF; v_call: TRBV19; d_call: .; j_call: TRBJ1-1; clone_size: .
cdr3_nt: TGTGCCAATAGAGGATATGACTATGGCTACACCTTC; cdr3_aa: CANRGYDYGYTF; v_call: TRBV2; d_call: .; j_call: TRBJ1-2; clone_size: .
cdr3_nt: TGTGCCAGCAGCTTTTCGGAGGACACTGAAGCTTTCTTT; cdr3_aa: CASSFSEDTEAFF; v_call: TRBV7-3; d_call: .; j_call: TRBJ1-1; clone_size: few
cdr3_nt: TGTGCCAGCAGTACCTCCCAGGGTGGCTACGAGCAGTACTTC; cdr3_aa: CASSTSQGGYEQYF; v_call: TRBV25-1; d_call: .; j_call: TRBJ2-7; clone_size: .
cdr3_nt: TGTGCCTGGAGTGCCGGCATCTACTCCTACAATGAGCAGTTCTTC; cdr3_aa: CAWSAGIYSYNEQFF; v_call: TRBV30; d_call: .; j_call: TRBJ2-1; clone_size: .
cdr3_nt: TGTGCCAGCAGTTACTCTCGACCGGGAGGAGAAGCTTTCTTT; cdr3_aa: CASSYSRPGGEAFF; v_call: TRBV6-5; d_call: .; j_call: TRBJ1-1; clone_size: .
cdr3_nt: TGCGCCAGCAGCCGACTCCAGGGAGTCTACGAGCAGTACTTC; cdr3_aa: CASSRLQGVYEQYF; v_call: TRBV5-1; d_call: .; j_call: TRBJ2-7; clone_size: .
cdr3_nt: TGTGCCTGGAATAAACTAGCGGGATACAATGAGCAGTTCTTC; cdr3_aa: CAWNKLAGYNEQFF; v_call: TRBV30; d_call: TRBD2; j_call: TRBJ2-1; clone_size: .